Presented here are 9 T cell receptor beta chains from one specimen sequenced in a study of T cells expressing NK-cell markers. Using the 5' RACE reads, TCRdb records one entry per CDR3 protein without DNA. The sample table sets out 300,000 to 500,000 distinct CDR3 sequences. Sequenced: blood T cells: a sorted CD56 or NKG2C T cell subset, CD4+ or CD8+ T cells, or bulk PBMC T cells (not recorded which). Receptors originate from a woman aged 45-65 years in good health.

The genes are TRBV12-3 or TRBV12-4 and TRBJ1-6; lacking DNA, the TRBD1 call made by TCRdb goes unchecked. The CDR3 is 14 residues long. The chain's CDR3 is CASSRDPGRSPLHF.

The chain uses TRBV29-1 and TRBJ2-1. Germline assignment: CDR1 SQVTM and CDR2 ANQGSEA. The CDR3 covers 13 residues. CDR3: CSGKRGSYNEQFF.

The chain combines TRBV7-9 with TRBJ2-1; TCRdb proposes TRBD1, but this gene call is untestable without DNA. There are 14 residues in the CDR3. Germline V gene sequence: CDR1 SEHNR, CDR2 FQNEAQ (reference sequence). The CDR3 reads CASSLAAAGDEQFF.

This sequence joins TRBV12-3 or TRBV12-4 and TRBJ1-3; TCRdb lists TRBD1, though no DNA is available to test this call. This CDR3 has 16 amino acids. CDR3 in amino acids: CASSLGQEDSGNTIYF.

This chain connects TRBV7-9 to TRBJ2-1; there is no DNA to check the TCRdb D call of TRBD1. The CDR3 has 14 amino acids. Germline V gene sequence: CDR1 SEHNR, CDR2 FQNEAQ (reference sequence). Here the CDR3 reads CASIERAGQNEQFF.

The chain employs TRBV4-1 and TRBJ2-2; TCRdb reports TRBD2, a call that lacks DNA to check it against. Germline loops: CDR1 MGHRA, CDR2 YSYEKL. The CDR3 spans 13 residues. CDR3 sequence reads: CASRPEAVGELFF.

The rearrangement links TRBV10-3 to TRBJ1-4. The length of the CDR3 is 14 residues. Per the germline V gene, CDR1 is ENHRY and CDR2 is SYGVKD. The CDR3 spells CAISSTEKGEKLFF.

The chain couples TRBV20-1 to TRBJ1-6; the D call of TRBD1 rests on TCRdb alone, since no DNA is present to check it. The CDR3 totals 14 residues. Germline assignment: CDR1 DFQATT and CDR2 SNEGSKA (reference sequence). Here the CDR3 reads CSARVGQGGSPLHF.

The chain couples TRBV7-9 to TRBJ2-3; TCRdb's D gene call, TRBD2, goes unchecked for lack of DNA. The germline gives CDR1 SEHNR, CDR2 FQNEAQ (reference sequence). CDR3 size: 15 residues. The CDR3 reads CASSFYAGAPDTQYF.